The clone carrying this T cell receptor (beta chain) has ten or more counts. The time point is: before trial treatment. With TRAV- and TRBV-specific primers, first-strand cDNA was made, covering the alpha and beta chains. Over about 19 PCR cycles, TCRs were amplified from a constant-region primer and V-primer adapter. TCRdb fed the reads into MiXCR, producing one record per CDR3 protein. Of some 85,000 distinct CDR3 sequences listed, about 20% are singletons. Trimming took 0 bases from V and 5 from J, leaving 7 bases between them. There are 14 residues in the CDR3. Germline V gene sequence: CDR1 SGHNT, CDR2 YENEEA. The data originate from a study of low-dose radiotherapy and immunotherapy resistance in tumors.

The chain is built from TRBV11-3 and TRBJ2-2; D remains unclear. This receptor was taken from a male donor with prostate cancer. This specimen was PBMCs, taken before treatment. The CDR3: CASSLEWGTGELFF. The CDR3 DNA reads TGTGCCAGCAGCTTAGAGTGGGGAACCGGGGAGCTGTTTTTT. Supplemented by reference TRBV11-3 and TRBJ2-2, the full variable domain reads EAGVVQSPRYKIIEKKQPVAFWCNPISGHNTLYWYLQNLGQGPELLIRYENEEAVDDSQLPKDRFSAERLKGVDSTLKIQPAELGDSAVYLCASSLEWGTGELFFGEGSRLTVL.